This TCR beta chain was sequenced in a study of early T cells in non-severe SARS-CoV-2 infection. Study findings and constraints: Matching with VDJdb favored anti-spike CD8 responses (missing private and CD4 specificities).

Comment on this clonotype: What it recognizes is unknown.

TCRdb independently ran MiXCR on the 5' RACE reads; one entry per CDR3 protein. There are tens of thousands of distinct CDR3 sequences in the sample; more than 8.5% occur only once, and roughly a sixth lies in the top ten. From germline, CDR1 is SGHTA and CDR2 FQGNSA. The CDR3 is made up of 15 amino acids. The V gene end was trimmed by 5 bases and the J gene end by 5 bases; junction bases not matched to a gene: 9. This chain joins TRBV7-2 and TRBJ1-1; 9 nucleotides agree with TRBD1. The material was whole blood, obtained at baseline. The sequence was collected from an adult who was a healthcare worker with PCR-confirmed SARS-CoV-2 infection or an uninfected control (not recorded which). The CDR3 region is CASSPGQGIGTEAFF. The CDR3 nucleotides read TGTGCCAGCAGCCCCGGACAGGGGATTGGGACTGAAGCTTTCTTT. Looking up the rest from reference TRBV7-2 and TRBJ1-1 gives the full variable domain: GAGVSQSPSNKVTEKGKDVELRCDPISGHTALYWYRQSLGQGLEFLIYFQGNSAPDKSGLPSDRFSAERTGGSVSTLTIQRTQQEDSAVYLCASSPGQGIGTEAFFGQGTRLTVV.